The present entry profiles one T cell receptor (beta chain) with its context. Trimming left V 2 bases short and J 10 bases short, with 9 bases between. This CDR3 region has 11 residues. The V gene's germline CDR1 is SGHDT and CDR2 YYEEEE. About 0.45 to 1 ug RNA was reverse transcribed with random hexamers. TCRdb passed the immunoSEQ multiplex PCR reads through MiXCR, listing each CDR3 protein once. The table has 400,000 to 550,000 distinct CDR3 sequences, approximately 85% seen once. This sample is part of a study of CD8 T cells in Susac syndrome. The CD8+ and CD4+ T cells were negatively isolated, with the TEMRA cells enriched by FACS.

The V gene is TRBV5-6, the J gene TRBJ1-1, with D hard to call. The TCR originated in a human donor with multiple sclerosis. The material sequenced was CD8+ T cells from PBMCs. The CDR3 DNA sequence: TGTGCCAGCAGCTTTGGATCTTTAGCTTTCTTT. Translation gives CASSFGSLAFF. The variable domain in full, with the rest retrieved from reference TRBV5-6 and TRBJ1-1, is DAGVTQSPTHLIKTRGQQVTLRCSPKSGHDTVSWYQQALGQGPQFIFQYYEEEERQRGNFPDRFSGHQFPNYSSELNVNALLLGDSALYLCASSFGSLAFFGQGTRLTVV.